The 12 T cell receptor beta chains below come from one sample, sequenced in a study of blood T cells in healthy people across ages. Next came a second PCR, run for about 7 to 12 cycles, which used a sample-barcoded 5' primer along with a J-beta primer mix. Each CDR3 protein is one row after TCRdb ran MiXCR on the 5' RACE reads. The sample consists of 1.5 million to 2 million distinct CDR3 sequences, about 49% of them appearing once. Sequenced sample: blood. The receptors were gathered from a woman between 40 and 50 years old in good health.

J is TRBJ1-2 and V is TRBV4-1; no reliable D call. V lost 3 bases to trimming and J lost 7 bases, with 6 bases between them. Germline lookup yields CDR1 MGHRA and CDR2 YSYEKL. This CDR3 region has 11 residues. The CDR3 DNA reads TGCGCCAGCAGCCAGGAGTTTGGCTACACCTTC. Translated: CASSQEFGYTF.

This clonotype was detected only a few times. J is TRBJ1-2 and V is TRBV29-1; the match to TRBD1 covers 7 bases. Germline CDR1 and CDR2: SQVTM and ANQGSEA. The CDR3 runs to 12 residues. J lost 8 bases, V lost 4 bases, and 7 bases had no gene match. The CDR3 sequence: CSVGGTVVGYTF. The CDR3 DNA sequence: TGCAGCGTTGGAGGGACAGTAGTGGGCTACACCTTC.

The chain links TRBV6-5 to TRBJ2-1; tentatively, D is TRBD1 (5 bases). Germline loops: CDR1 MNHEY, CDR2 SVGAGI. Trimming removed 4 bases at V and 7 bases at J, with 11 bases between. CDR3 length: 13 amino acids. CDR3 sequence reads: CASSSQGSNEQFF. The CDR3 nucleotides read TGTGCCAGCAGTTCGCAGGGATCGAATGAGCAGTTCTTC.

This chain uses TRBV20-1 with TRBJ2-3, with 8 nucleotides matching TRBD2. Germline CDR1 and CDR2: DFQATT and SNEGSKA (reference sequence). This CDR3 region has 12 residues. V was pared by 4 bases and J by 6 bases, with 3 bases of the junction left unmatched. CDR3 DNA sequence: TGCAGTGCTACTCCGGGAGGGGATACGCAGTATTTT. The encoded protein is CSATPGGDTQYF.

This clonotype was recorded a few times. The V and J genes are TRBV6-1 and TRBJ2-1; D assignment may be TRBD1 or TRBD2 (5 bases each). Per the germline V gene, CDR1 is MNHNS and CDR2 is SASEGT. V dropped 10 bases and J dropped 0 bases, with 13 bases sitting between them. CDR3 length: 14 amino acids. CDR3 coding DNA: TGTGCCACAGGGACGGCGAGCTCCTACAATGAGCAGTTCTTC. Translating gives CATGTASSYNEQFF.

The chain carries TRBV4-1 and TRBJ2-5; 9 nucleotides line up with TRBD2. Germline V gives CDR1 MGHRA, CDR2 YSYEKL. The V segment lost 5 bases and the J segment 3 bases; nucleotides outside the gene matches: 13. The CDR3 consists of 17 residues. CDR3 nucleotide sequence: TGCGCCAGCAGCGGGGGATCCAGCGGGGGGACCGAAGAGACCCAGTACTTC. Its protein is CASSGGSSGGTEETQYF.

This clonotype was seen only a few times. This chain uses TRBV3-1 with TRBJ2-1, with 7 bases that match TRBD1. The CDR3 is 16 residues long. Germline trimming cut 0 bases from V and 8 bases from J; bases unmatched to any gene: 10. Per germline, CDR1 LGHDT and CDR2 YNNKEL (reference sequence). The CDR3 sequence is CASSQDWARGSDEQFF. In nucleotides, the CDR3 is TGTGCCAGCAGCCAAGATTGGGCCAGGGGGTCGGATGAGCAGTTCTTC.

The chain couples TRBV6-5 to TRBJ1-6; 8 nucleotides match TRBD1. From germline, CDR1 is MNHEY and CDR2 SVGAGI. The V gene end was trimmed by 2 bases and the J gene end by 5 bases; junction bases not matched to a gene: 11. This CDR3 comprises 18 residues. The CDR3 DNA reads TGTGCCAGCAGTTACCACGACAGGGGAGGATGGAATAATTCACCCCTCCACTTT. It encodes CASSYHDRGGWNNSPLHF.

This clonotype was seen only a few times. The gene calls are TRBV18 and TRBJ2-7, with D unresolved. V lost 3 bases, J lost 3 bases, and 12 bases lay in between. Germline V gives CDR1 KGHSH, CDR2 LQKENI. This CDR3 has 14 amino acids. CDR3 loop: CASSPAQINYEQYF. The CDR3 region has the DNA TGTGCCAGCTCACCGGCTCAAATCAACTACGAGCAGTACTTC.

This clonotype was recorded a few times. The gene calls are TRBV20-1 and TRBJ2-7; no firm D call. Trimming cost V 0 bases and J 1 base, with 7 bases left between them. Per the germline V gene, CDR1 is DFQATT and CDR2 is SNEGSKA (reference sequence). The CDR3 runs 13 residues. The CDR3 DNA reads as TGCAGTGCTAGAGAGCCTGAGTCCTACGAGCAGTACTTC. Its translation is CSAREPESYEQYF.

The sample holds a few counts of this clonotype. The chain links TRBV5-6 to TRBJ1-2; D not resolved. CDR1 and CDR2 (germline): SGHDT, YYEEEE. The CDR3 spans 16 residues. Deletions cut 0 bases from V and 8 bases from J, with 20 bases between. The CDR3 is CASSLGSLLRKAGYTF. DNA for the CDR3: TGTGCCAGCAGCTTGGGGTCCCTACTCCGGAAGGCGGGCTACACCTTC.

This clonotype was counted only a few times. As DNA, the CDR3 is TGTGCCAGCAGCCTGGTGTCCCCCCAGGGGGACTATGGCTACACCTTC. Its protein product is CASSLVSPQGDYGYTF. The chain joins TRBV9 to TRBJ1-2; TRBD1 matches at 7 bases. Germline trimming cut 4 bases from V and 3 bases from J; bases unmatched to any gene: 12. In germline, CDR1 is SGDLS, CDR2 YYNGEE. The CDR3 length is 16 residues.